This entry lists 22 T cell receptor beta chains sequenced from one sample in a study of siplizumab effects on memory and regulatory T cells. TCRdb's copy holds only in-frame clones and misses some; the assay was immunoSEQ multiplex PCR. The table includes 3,400 or so clones, around half detected once. Cells from the mixed lymphocyte reaction underwent coculture for 6 days at 37 degrees C. Their antigens remain unidentified. The sequenced sample consisted of CFSE-low (dividing) CD4+ T cells sorted from an allogeneic mixed lymphocyte reaction. The receptors here all came from a human donor in good health; the cells came from an allogeneic mixed lymphocyte reaction.

This sequence joins TRBV6-5 and TRBJ1-4, with TRBD1 as a possible D gene (6 bases). V shed 5 bases and J shed 0 bases, with 7 bases lying between them. Germline-derived CDR1 and CDR2 are MNHEY and SVGAGI. The CDR3 runs to 14 residues. The CDR3 loop reads CASSPGATNEKLFF. CDR3 nucleotides: TGTGCCAGCAGTCCAGGGGCAACTAATGAAAAACTGTTTTTT.

This clone has just a few counts. The chain has TRBV19 and TRBJ2-6, with D perhaps TRBD1 (6 bases). Deletions cut 6 bases from V and 2 bases from J, with 14 bases between. Germline V gene sequence: CDR1 LNHDA, CDR2 SQIVND (reference sequence). The CDR3 runs 16 residues. CDR3 DNA: TGTGCCAGTAGGAACTACAGGGACCCTGGGGCCAACGTCCTGACTTTC. Translated: CASRNYRDPGANVLTF.

This sequence joins TRBV19 and TRBJ1-1; no reliable D call. From germline, CDR1 is LNHDA and CDR2 SQIVND (reference sequence). Trimming left V 2 bases short and J 8 bases short, with 9 bases between. CDR3 size: 12 residues. The CDR3 loop is CASSIRAAEAFF. The CDR3 DNA follows: TGTGCCAGTAGTATAAGGGCGGCCGAAGCTTTCTTT.

The gene calls are TRBV19 and TRBJ1-1; D unclear. CDR3 length: 19 amino acids. Germline V CDR1 and CDR2: LNHDA, SQIVND (reference sequence). V was pared by 4 bases and J by 0 bases, with 24 bases between. The CDR3 DNA reads TGTGCCAGTAGTACCCCCCGAATCGGTGGTGATATGTTGAACACTGAAGCTTTCTTT. Its protein is CASSTPRIGGDMLNTEAFF.

This chain's CDR3 is CASSEARQAAIYF. As DNA, the CDR3 is TGTGCCAGCAGTGAAGCGAGACAGGCCGCCATATATTTT. This chain links TRBV6-1 with TRBJ1-3, with TRBD1 as a possible D gene (6 bases). V was shortened by 0 bases and J by 11 bases, with 11 bases between the two germline ends. Germline-derived CDR1 and CDR2 are MNHNS and SASEGT. This CDR3 spans 13 amino acids.

This chain uses TRBV7-9 with TRBJ1-1; D unclear. The CDR3 is made up of 13 amino acids. Germline V gene sequence: CDR1 SEHNR, CDR2 FQNEAQ (reference sequence). Trimming took off 3 bases at V and 1 base at J, with 6 bases between the two ends. The CDR3 is CASSFDGNTEAFF. The CDR3 region has the DNA TGTGCCAGCAGCTTTGACGGGAACACTGAAGCTTTCTTT.

The rearrangement links TRBV18 to TRBJ1-4; 7 bases fit TRBD1. After removal of 5 bases from V and 0 bases from J, the junction contained 0 bases not matched to a gene. The CDR3 extends over 14 amino acids. CDR1 is KGHSH and CDR2 is LQKENI in the germline V gene. CDR3 sequence reads: CASSGTATNEKLFF. The CDR3 DNA is TGTGCCAGCTCAGGGACAGCAACTAATGAAAAACTGTTTTTT. Full variable domain (remainder filled in from reference TRBV18 and TRBJ1-4): NAGVMQNPRHLVRRRGQEARLRCSPMKGHSHVYWYRQLPEEGLKFMVYLQKENIIDESGMPKERFSAEFPKEGPSILRIQQVVRGDSAAYFCASSGTATNEKLFFGSGTQLSVL.

The J gene is TRBJ2-7, the V gene TRBV19, with 7 nucleotides matching TRBD2. From germline, CDR1 is LNHDA and CDR2 SQIVND (reference sequence). With 3 bases clipped from V and 3 bases from J, the junction kept 8 bases outside the gene matches. This CDR3 is built from 15 residues. This chain's CDR3 is CASSISVGLLYEQYF. In DNA form, the CDR3 reads TGTGCCAGTAGTATTTCTGTGGGACTACTCTACGAGCAGTACTTC.

CDR3: CASSYLGGHGYTF. CDR3 in DNA: TGTGCCAGCAGTTACTTGGGGGGGCATGGCTACACCTTC. The V gene is TRBV6-9, the J gene TRBJ1-2; the D gene is possibly TRBD1 (6 bases). The germline gives CDR1 MNHGY, CDR2 SVAAGI. Trimming left V 3 bases short and J 6 bases short, with 11 bases between. The CDR3 is made up of 13 amino acids.

The chain recombines TRBV5-4 with TRBJ2-3; 12 bases line up with TRBD2. The CDR3 is 16 amino acids. CDR1 SGHNT and CDR2 YYREEE come from the germline V gene (reference sequence). The junction had 4 bases not matched to a gene; V was cut back by 3 bases and J by 2 bases. The DNA of the CDR3 is TGTGCCAGCAGCTACCTAGCGGGGGGGAACACAGATACGCAGTATTTT. It encodes CASSYLAGGNTDTQYF.

This clone was counted a few times. The genes are TRBV4-1 and TRBJ1-4; maybe TRBD1 (5 bases). With 4 bases removed from V and 8 bases from J, the gap between germline ends came to 20 bases. CDR1 and CDR2 from the germline V gene are MGHRA and YSYEKL. The CDR3 consists of 16 residues. CDR3 sequence: CASSPSAGPGREKLFF. CDR3 in DNA: TGCGCCAGCAGCCCCAGTGCGGGACCGGGCAGGGAAAAACTGTTTTTT.

The chain is built from TRBV18 and TRBJ1-2; D gene unclear. The CDR3 length is 15 residues. Trimming pared 1 base from V and 2 bases from J, leaving 11 bases between. CDR1 KGHSH and CDR2 LQKENI come from the germline V gene. The CDR3 sequence is CASSPLSGGNYGYTF. The CDR3 DNA reads TGTGCCAGCTCACCACTTTCAGGAGGAAACTATGGCTACACCTTC.

The V gene is TRBV6-1, the J gene TRBJ1-2; D call uncertain. The germline V and J ends were trimmed by 1 base and 4 bases, with 10 bases remaining between them. Germline loops: CDR1 MNHNS, CDR2 SASEGT. The CDR3 is 14 amino acids. CDR3 DNA sequence: TGTGCCAGCAGTGAAGTTCTCCACTTCTATGGCTACACCTTC. The encoded protein is CASSEVLHFYGYTF.

This clone was seen a few times. The rearrangement links TRBV9 to TRBJ2-3; TRBD2 agrees at 13 bases. Germline trimming cut 4 bases from V and 5 bases from J; bases unmatched to any gene: 7. CDR3 size: 16 residues. The germline V gene encodes CDR1 SGDLS and CDR2 YYNGEE. The CDR3 DNA reads as TGTGCCAGCAGCCCAACTAGCGGGGGGGCCGTAGATACGCAGTATTTT. Translating it yields CASSPTSGGAVDTQYF.

V usage is TRBV10-3 and J usage is TRBJ2-3; 12 bases map to TRBD2. V shed 4 bases, J shed 4 bases, and the junction held 6 bases outside the gene matches. The CDR3 consists of 16 residues. Germline V gives CDR1 ENHRY, CDR2 SYGVKD. The DNA of the CDR3 is TGTGCCATCAGTGGGGCCCCTAGCGGGGGGGCAGATACGCAGTATTTT. Its translation is CAISGAPSGGADTQYF.

A few counts support this clone. The chain links TRBV10-3 to TRBJ1-5; D not resolved. V dropped 3 bases and J dropped 4 bases, with 4 bases sitting between them. Germline V CDR1 and CDR2: ENHRY, SYGVKD. The CDR3 runs to 12 residues. The CDR3 loop reads CAISDRNQPQHF. CDR3 coding DNA: TGTGCCATCAGTGACAGAAATCAGCCCCAGCATTTT.

The V call is TRBV29-1, the J call TRBJ2-3, with 9 bases lining up with TRBD2. The CDR3 loop spans 13 amino acids. Germline V gives CDR1 SQVTM, CDR2 ANQGSEA. The ends lost 4 bases at V and 7 bases at J; junction bases unmatched: 6. The CDR3 protein is CSVAAGGVNTQYF. Written as DNA, the CDR3 is TGCAGCGTTGCAGCGGGGGGAGTAAATACGCAGTATTTT.

The chain has TRBV7-2 and TRBJ2-5, with D hard to call. The length of the CDR3 is 12 residues. V lost 7 bases, J lost 5 bases, and 11 bases lay in between. Germline loops: CDR1 SGHTA, CDR2 FQGNSA. The chain's CDR3 is CASTPLGETQYF. The CDR3 nucleotides read TGTGCCAGCACCCCCCTCGGGGAGACCCAGTACTTC.

The chain is built from TRBV19 and TRBJ1-5, with D possibly being TRBD1 (6 bases). V was cut by 2 bases and J by 2 bases, with 7 bases left in between. Germline lookup yields CDR1 LNHDA and CDR2 SQIVND (reference sequence). The CDR3 sequence is 14 residues long. The CDR3, as DNA: TGTGCCAGTAGTATATCAGGGGGCAATCAGCCCCAGCATTTT. Its translation is CASSISGGNQPQHF.

This chain links TRBV11-3 with TRBJ2-3; TRBD2 agrees at 7 bases. This CDR3 is built from 14 residues. Trimming took 5 bases from V and 6 from J; bases not matched to a gene: 8. In germline, CDR1 is SGHNT, CDR2 YENEEA. Written as DNA, the CDR3 is TGTGCCAGCAGCCCTGGGAGGGTCCCCGATACGCAGTATTTT. Its protein product is CASSPGRVPDTQYF.

This clone was seen more than once but under ten times. The chain is built from TRBV15 and TRBJ2-3; 7 nucleotides match TRBD1. V lost 3 bases to trimming and J lost 2 bases; unmatched junction nucleotides: 2. The CDR3 is 14 amino acids. The germline V gene encodes CDR1 LNHNV and CDR2 YYDKDF (reference sequence). CDR3: CATSRDRPTDTQYF. The CDR3 DNA follows: TGTGCCACCAGCAGGGACAGGCCCACAGATACGCAGTATTTT.

This sequence joins TRBV19 and TRBJ1-1; D not resolved. Germline loops: CDR1 LNHDA, CDR2 SQIVND (reference sequence). V was cut by 5 bases and J by 2 bases, with 21 bases left in between. The CDR3 covers 17 residues. In DNA, the CDR3 is TGTGCCAGTAGTTCGCGGGCCCACGGGAACCTCAACACTGAAGCTTTCTTT. Protein product: CASSSRAHGNLNTEAFF.